This T cell receptor beta chain was recovered during a study of cytomegalovirus exposure and HLA in healthy donors. General study results and limits: Fewer N-insertions (relative to the roughly 730-donor mean) were reportedly seen in an Asian-associated ancestry cluster in a later analysis. A later look showed TCR association rates differing by HLA locus, highest for DRB1 and lowest for HLA-C.

Germline values: CDR1 SEHNR, CDR2 FQNEAQ (reference sequence). This CDR3 is built from 16 residues. V was pared by 5 bases and J by 1 base, with 9 bases of the junction left unmatched. In the case of this clone: Its specificity is unknown.

It was with 60 Vbeta and 13 Jbeta primers that the PCR ran. Repertoires were generated with immunoSEQ multiplex PCR, while TCRdb's copy carries only in-frame clones and drops some. The data hold about 100,000 clones, with roughly three quarters observed a single time. Sequenced: PBMCs. This receptor was obtained from a woman aged 60-70 years in good health and CMV-seronegative. The rearrangement links TRBV7-9 to TRBJ1-1, with 8 bases identical to TRBD1. The DNA of the CDR3 is TGTGCCAGCAGCCCCCTTGGTCAGGGGGCGAACACTGAAGCTTTCTTT. Amino acids: CASSPLGQGANTEAFF.